The 9 T cell receptor beta chains reported below all come from one sample, sequenced in a study of blood T cell repertoires in COVID-19. Assay: immunoSEQ multiplex PCR; the TCRdb copy retains only in-frame clones and omits some. The sample lists roughly 280,000 clones, roughly 90% occurring once. The sample consisted of peripheral blood. Receptors were obtained from a young man with active or convalescent COVID-19.

Concerning this clone itself: At one boundary the junction diverges from the germline segment, which might be a read error. The chain couples TRBV2 to TRBJ2-1, with 14 bases that match TRBD2. From germline, CDR1 is SNHLY and CDR2 FYNNEI. CDR3 length: 15 residues. The CDR3 here is CASREGTSGGDEQFF. Written as DNA, the CDR3 is TGTGCCAGCAGAGAAGGGACTAGCGGGGGCGATGAGCAGTTCTTC. Complete variable domain (other parts from reference TRBV2 and TRBJ2-1): EPEVTQTPSHQVTQMGQEVILRCVPISNHLYFYWYRQILGQKVEFLVSFYNNEISEKSEIFDDQFSVERPDGSNFTLKIRSTKLEDSAMYFCASREGTSGGDEQFFGPGTRLTVL.

The rearrangement links TRBV7-9 to TRBJ2-4; 12 bases fit TRBD1. Germline CDR1 and CDR2: SEHNR and FQNEAQ (reference sequence). This CDR3 contains 16 residues. The junction had 9 bases not matched to a gene; V was cut back by 5 bases and J by 7 bases. Written as DNA, the CDR3 is TGTGCCAGCAGCCCACCGGGACAGGGGGCCGGTAACATTCAGTACTTC. Amino acids: CASSPPGQGAGNIQYF.

This sequence joins TRBV2 and TRBJ2-7; 8 bases match TRBD1. J gave up 4 bases and V 3 bases, and 8 bases lay outside the gene matches. The germline CDR1 and CDR2 sequences are SNHLY and FYNNEI. This CDR3 contains 15 residues. Here the CDR3 DNA reads TGTGCCAGCAGTGATTGGTCAGGGGGCAGTTACGAGCAGTACTTC. Protein product: CASSDWSGGSYEQYF.

With regard to this clone: Germline and junction disagree at one end, which may indicate a read error. The V gene is TRBV15, the J gene TRBJ2-2, with D uncertain. Per germline, CDR1 LNHNV and CDR2 YYDKDF (reference sequence). This CDR3 has 14 residues. CDR3 sequence (DNA): TGTGCCACCAGCAGGGGCGCGAATACCGGGGAGCTGTTTTTT. Translating gives CATSRGANTGELFF.

The rearrangement links TRBV7-8 to TRBJ1-5; no firm D call. V was pared by 1 base and J by 6 bases, with 16 bases between. The CDR3 loop spans 16 amino acids. CDR1 is SGHVS, CDR2 FQNEAQ, per germline. The CDR3 nucleotides are TGTGCCAGCAGCTTAGTTGGAGGCGTTTGGGGTCAGCCCCAGCATTTT. Translated: CASSLVGGVWGQPQHF.

The chain is built from TRBV10-3 and TRBJ1-6, with D possibly being TRBD1 (6 bases). Per the germline V gene, CDR1 is ENHRY and CDR2 is SYGVKD. The CDR3 consists of 15 residues. V lost 2 bases and J 6 bases, leaving 11 bases between the germline ends. Here the CDR3 DNA reads TGTGCCATCAGTGAGGGACAGAACCCTAATTCACCCCTCCACTTT. This translates into CAISEGQNPNSPLHF.

This clone was counted only a few times. The V and J genes are TRBV27 and TRBJ1-1; no clear D. Trimming took off 3 bases at V and 0 bases at J, with 14 bases between the two ends. This CDR3 is 16 amino acids long. Germline V lookup: CDR1 MNHEY, CDR2 SMNVEV (reference sequence). CDR3 in amino acids: CASSFNGEVMNTEAFF. CDR3 DNA sequence: TGTGCCAGCAGTTTTAACGGAGAGGTGATGAACACTGAAGCTTTCTTT.

V is TRBV10-2 and J is TRBJ2-7, with 12 bases that match TRBD1. Germline V gene sequence: CDR1 WSHSY, CDR2 SAAADI. V was clipped by 2 bases and J by 0 bases; unmatched bases: 11. The CDR3 runs to 19 residues. As DNA, the CDR3 is TGCGCCAGCAGTGAGGTTTCCGGGACAGGGGGCCCTTACTCCTACGAGCAGTACTTC. It translates to CASSEVSGTGGPYSYEQYF.

This clone has a handful of counts. This chain uses TRBV13 with TRBJ2-2, with D tentatively TRBD1 (6 bases). The CDR3 sequence is 14 residues long. Germline CDR1 PRHDT, CDR2 FYEKMQ (reference sequence). V lost 5 bases, J lost 6 bases, and 13 bases lay in between. The CDR3: CASSHQAGAGELFF. For the CDR3, the DNA is TGTGCCAGCAGCCATCAGGCAGGGGCCGGGGAGCTGTTTTTT.